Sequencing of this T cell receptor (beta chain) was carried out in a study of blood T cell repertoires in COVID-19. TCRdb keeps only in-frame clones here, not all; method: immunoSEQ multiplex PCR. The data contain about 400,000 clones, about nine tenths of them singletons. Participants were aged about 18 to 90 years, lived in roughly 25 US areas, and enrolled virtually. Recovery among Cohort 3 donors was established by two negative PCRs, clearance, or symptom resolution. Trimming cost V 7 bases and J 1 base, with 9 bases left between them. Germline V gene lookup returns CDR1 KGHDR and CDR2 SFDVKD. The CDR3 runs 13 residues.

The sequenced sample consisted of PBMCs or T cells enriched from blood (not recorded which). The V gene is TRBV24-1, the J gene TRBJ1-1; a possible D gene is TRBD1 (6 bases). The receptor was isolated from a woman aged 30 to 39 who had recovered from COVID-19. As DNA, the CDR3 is TGTGCCACCAGAGGGGGGGAGAACACTGAAGCTTTCTTT. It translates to CATRGGENTEAFF.